Given below is one T cell receptor (beta chain) in context. The V end lost 5 bases, the J end lost 0 bases, and 22 bases lay between the germline ends. CDR3 length: 18 residues. Per germline, CDR1 MGHRA and CDR2 YSYEKL. This specimen comes from a study of CD8 T cells in Susac syndrome. RNA totalling roughly 0.45 to 1 ug underwent reverse transcription with random hexamers. A single record per CDR3 protein comes from TCRdb applying MiXCR to the immunoSEQ multiplex PCR reads. The repertoire holds approximately 170,000 distinct CDR3 sequences, with about 93% as singletons. This sequence originates from a human donor in good health. The source material was CD4+ T cells from PBMCs. The chain joins TRBV4-1 to TRBJ1-2, with D hard to call. The CDR3 coding sequence is TGCGCCAGCAGCTCCCGCACCGGTCAGCACGCAGCTAACTATGGCTACACCTTC. This translates into CASSSRTGQHAANYGYTF.